These T cell receptor beta chains were read from a single sample in a study of T cell responses to AZD1222 COVID-19 vaccine. Using immunoSEQ multiplex PCR, the repertoire was profiled, and TCRdb retains in-frame clones only, with some absent. Here the sample spans about 150,000 clones, around 85% being singletons. The specimen comprised peripheral blood, sampled after recovery from COVID-19. These TCRs come from an adult who had recovered from COVID-19. CDR3s include the opening cysteine and the closing phenylalanine or tryptophan. D genes are given only for firm matches. The listing skips clone size in some rows; elsewhere it reads once, few, many or a size class.

j_call,clone_size,d_call,v_call,cdr3_nt,cdr3_aa
TRBJ1-2,NA,NA,TRBV11-2,TGTGCCAGCAGCTTAGAACCGAATGACTGGGGACCCAATGGCTACACCTTC,CASSLEPNDWGPNGYTF
TRBJ2-7,NA,NA,TRBV10-2,TGCGCCAGCGGGGCGGAGACGACCGAGCAGTACTTC,CASGAETTEQYF
TRBJ2-3,once,TRBD2,TRBV10-3,TGTGCCATCAGTGAGGGGCTAGCGGGAATCACAGATACGCAGTATTTT,CAISEGLAGITDTQYF
TRBJ1-3,NA,NA,TRBV6-5,TGTGCCAGCCGCCAGGGAAACACCATATATTTT,CASRQGNTIYF
TRBJ1-4,NA,TRBD1,TRBV5-1,TGCGCCAGCAGCCTCGACAGGGAGGGTGAAAAACTGTTTTTT,CASSLDREGEKLFF
TRBJ2-7,NA,NA,TRBV15,TGTGCCACCAGCAGAGATCGGGGGCAGATCTACGAGCAGTACTTC,CATSRDRGQIYEQYF
TRBJ2-7,NA,NA,TRBV20-1,TGCAGTGCTAGACAGGGGTACGAGCAGTACTTC,CSARQGYEQYF
TRBJ2-7,NA,TRBD1,TRBV5-4,TGTGCCAGCAGCTTGATGAAGACAGGGGGTTACGAGCAGTACTTC,CASSLMKTGGYEQYF
TRBJ2-7,NA,TRBD1,TRBV6-1,TGTGCCAGCAGTGACCTGGGACAGGGATTATTTACCTACGAGCAGTACTTC,CASSDLGQGLFTYEQYF
TRBJ2-3,NA,TRBD1,TRBV12-3/TRBV12-4,TGTGCCAGCAGCTTACAGGGGGCGGGCGGCCCGTATTTT,CASSLQGAGGPYF
TRBJ2-1,NA,NA,TRBV3-1/TRBV3-2,TGTGCCAGCCAGCGGAGCTCCTACAATGAGCAGTTCTTC,CASQRSSYNEQFF
TRBJ1-1,NA,NA,TRBV5-6,TGTGCCAGCAGCTTTAAGGTGTCAGACACTGAAGCTTTCTTT,CASSFKVSDTEAFF